A selection of T cell receptor beta chains follows, all from one sample in a study of blood T cell repertoires in COVID-19. TCRdb keeps only in-frame clones here, not all; method: immunoSEQ multiplex PCR. The sample consists of 210,000 or so clones, about 82% of them appearing once. Sequencing input: peripheral blood. Every receptor here comes from a man aged 50 to 60 with COVID-19, enrolled during active disease. Each CDR3 is given with its conserved first and last residue. Fields, in order: clone size, J gene, D gene, V gene, CDR3 DNA, CDR3 protein. A D gene is named only where the DNA matches it firmly. Some rows have no size entry. The others give once, few or many, or a class for an expanded clone.

abundance: -; j_gene: TRBJ1-5; d_gene: -; v_gene: TRBV6-6; CDR3nt: TGTGCCAGCAGTTCAACAGGGTTAGGCAGTCAGCCCCAGCATTTT; CDR3aa: CASSSTGLGSQPQHF
abundance: -; j_gene: TRBJ1-4; d_gene: -; v_gene: TRBV6-6; CDR3nt: TGTGCCAGCAGTCCCCGGACTCGTAATGAAAAACTGTTTTTT; CDR3aa: CASSPRTRNEKLFF
abundance: -; j_gene: TRBJ1-5; d_gene: -; v_gene: TRBV6-5; CDR3nt: TGTGCCAGCACCGGGGTTCGCAATCAGCCCCAGCATTTT; CDR3aa: CASTGVRNQPQHF
abundance: -; j_gene: TRBJ1-5; d_gene: -; v_gene: TRBV2; CDR3nt: TGTGCCAGCAGTGAAGACAGGCGGGGATATAGCAATCAGCCCCAGCATTTT; CDR3aa: CASSEDRRGYSNQPQHF
abundance: -; j_gene: TRBJ1-1; d_gene: -; v_gene: TRBV15; CDR3nt: TGTGCCACCAGCAAACCCCTGACGGGGTACACTGAAGCTTTCTTT; CDR3aa: CATSKPLTGYTEAFF
abundance: -; j_gene: TRBJ2-7; d_gene: TRBD2; v_gene: TRBV27; CDR3nt: TGTGCCAGCAGACGTAGCGGGAGCTCCTACGAGCAGTACTTC; CDR3aa: CASRRSGSSYEQYF
abundance: -; j_gene: TRBJ1-1; d_gene: -; v_gene: TRBV18; CDR3nt: TGTGCCAGCTCACCAATGCTTGTCCAGGGCACTGAAGCTTTCTTT; CDR3aa: CASSPMLVQGTEAFF
abundance: -; j_gene: TRBJ2-7; d_gene: -; v_gene: TRBV4-1; CDR3nt: TGCGCCAGCAGCCAAGCACCAGGGCTTGGCTACGAGCAGTACTTC; CDR3aa: CASSQAPGLGYEQYF
abundance: few; j_gene: TRBJ2-2; d_gene: -; v_gene: TRBV2; CDR3nt: TGTGCCAGCAGTGAAGACGTAGCCGGGGAGCTGTTTTTT; CDR3aa: CASSEDVAGELFF
abundance: -; j_gene: TRBJ1-1; d_gene: TRBD1; v_gene: TRBV11-2; CDR3nt: TGTGCCAGCAGCTTTGACAGGGGGAACACTGAAGCTTTCTTT; CDR3aa: CASSFDRGNTEAFF
abundance: once; j_gene: TRBJ2-7; d_gene: -; v_gene: TRBV5-4; CDR3nt: TGTGCCAGCAGCTTGAGAGGGTCCGCTCGGGAGCAGTACTTC; CDR3aa: CASSLRGSAREQYF
abundance: -; j_gene: TRBJ1-3; d_gene: -; v_gene: TRBV2; CDR3nt: TGTGCCAGCACCCCTTCCCAGACCATATATTTT; CDR3aa: CASTPSQTIYF
abundance: -; j_gene: TRBJ1-2; d_gene: -; v_gene: TRBV19; CDR3nt: TGTGCCAGTAGTACCCCAGACAGGATCAACGGCTACACCTTC; CDR3aa: CASSTPDRINGYTF
abundance: -; j_gene: TRBJ2-3; d_gene: TRBD2; v_gene: TRBV30; CDR3nt: TGTGCCTGGAGCGTGAGGACTAGCTCGGCAGATACGCAGTATTTT; CDR3aa: CAWSVRTSSADTQYF
abundance: -; j_gene: TRBJ2-4; d_gene: -; v_gene: TRBV12-3/TRBV12-4; CDR3nt: TGTGCCAGCAGGCGGACAGGGAGGGACATTCAGTACTTC; CDR3aa: CASRRTGRDIQYF
abundance: few; j_gene: TRBJ2-7; d_gene: -; v_gene: TRBV7-9; CDR3nt: TGTGCCAGCAGCTCCCCGGTGGTATACGAGCAGTACTTC; CDR3aa: CASSSPVVYEQYF
abundance: -; j_gene: TRBJ2-3; d_gene: TRBD2; v_gene: TRBV7-3; CDR3nt: TGTGCCAGCAGCCAACTAGCGGGGGGGATAGATACGCAGTATTTT; CDR3aa: CASSQLAGGIDTQYF
abundance: -; j_gene: TRBJ2-1; d_gene: TRBD2; v_gene: TRBV27; CDR3nt: TGTGCCAGCAGTTCTGATTTACTAGCGGCCCCTACGAATGAGCAGTTCTTC; CDR3aa: CASSSDLLAAPTNEQFF
abundance: -; j_gene: TRBJ2-7; d_gene: -; v_gene: TRBV28; CDR3nt: TGTGCCAGCAGGGCGGACTACGAGCAGTACTTC; CDR3aa: CASRADYEQYF
abundance: -; j_gene: TRBJ2-7; d_gene: TRBD1; v_gene: TRBV2; CDR3nt: TGTGCCAGTACGGACAGGTCGGGCGACGAGCAGTACTTC; CDR3aa: CASTDRSGDEQYF
abundance: once; j_gene: TRBJ2-3; d_gene: TRBD1; v_gene: TRBV18; CDR3nt: TGTGCCAGCTCCCGGAACAGGGGTAGCACAGATACGCAGTATTTT; CDR3aa: CASSRNRGSTDTQYF
abundance: -; j_gene: TRBJ2-2; d_gene: TRBD1; v_gene: TRBV5-1; CDR3nt: TGCGCCAGCAGCTTACAGGGGGACACCGGGGAGCTGTTTTTT; CDR3aa: CASSLQGDTGELFF
abundance: -; j_gene: TRBJ2-1; d_gene: TRBD2; v_gene: TRBV6-6; CDR3nt: TGTGCCAGTCTGACTAGCGGGGGCCCTTCCTACAATGAGCAGTTCTTC; CDR3aa: CASLTSGGPSYNEQFF
abundance: -; j_gene: TRBJ2-5; d_gene: -; v_gene: TRBV2; CDR3nt: TGTGCCAGCAGTGCACGTCTGATACCCGGGACCCAGTACTTC; CDR3aa: CASSARLIPGTQYF
abundance: -; j_gene: TRBJ1-6; d_gene: -; v_gene: TRBV28; CDR3nt: TGTGCCAGCAGTTTTGAGGGGGACCCATATAATTCACCCCTCCACTTT; CDR3aa: CASSFEGDPYNSPLHF
abundance: once; j_gene: TRBJ1-3; d_gene: TRBD1; v_gene: TRBV28; CDR3nt: TGTGCCAGCAGTTCCGGGACAGTGCGCTCTGGAAACACCATATATTTT; CDR3aa: CASSSGTVRSGNTIYF
abundance: -; j_gene: TRBJ1-2; d_gene: -; v_gene: TRBV5-4; CDR3nt: TGTGCCAGCACCGTTGAGGGGGGGGGCGGCTATGGCTACACCTTC; CDR3aa: CASTVEGGGGYGYTF
abundance: -; j_gene: TRBJ2-7; d_gene: TRBD1; v_gene: TRBV15; CDR3nt: TGTGCCACCAGCCCCGGGACAGCCTACGAGCAGTACTTC; CDR3aa: CATSPGTAYEQYF
abundance: -; j_gene: TRBJ1-2; d_gene: -; v_gene: TRBV5-1; CDR3nt: TGCGCCAGCAGCTTGGCGGCAGGGGAGCAATATGGCTACACCTTC; CDR3aa: CASSLAAGEQYGYTF
abundance: -; j_gene: TRBJ2-3; d_gene: TRBD2; v_gene: TRBV5-1; CDR3nt: TGCGCCAGCAGCCAATCTAGCGGGGGGGCCGACACAGATACGCAGTATTTT; CDR3aa: CASSQSSGGADTDTQYF
abundance: -; j_gene: TRBJ1-1; d_gene: TRBD1; v_gene: TRBV6-4; CDR3nt: TGTGCCAGCAGTGGACAGGGGGGGAACATGAACACTGAAGCTTTCTTT; CDR3aa: CASSGQGGNMNTEAFF
abundance: -; j_gene: TRBJ2-5; d_gene: TRBD2; v_gene: TRBV7-3; CDR3nt: TGTGCCAGCAGCTTAGGGGGGGTCCCCCAAGAGACCCAGTACTTC; CDR3aa: CASSLGGVPQETQYF
abundance: -; j_gene: TRBJ1-2; d_gene: TRBD1; v_gene: TRBV29-1; CDR3nt: TGCAGCGCTAAACAGGGGGCGAGTGGCTACACCTTC; CDR3aa: CSAKQGASGYTF
abundance: -; j_gene: TRBJ1-5; d_gene: TRBD1; v_gene: TRBV28; CDR3nt: TGTGCCAGCAGTTTATTTCCCGGGGACAGAAGGCAGCCCCAGCATTTT; CDR3aa: CASSLFPGDRRQPQHF